A selection of T cell receptor beta chains follows, all from one sample in a study of T cell responses to AZD1222 COVID-19 vaccine. Generated by immunoSEQ multiplex PCR, the TCRdb table keeps only in-frame clones and is missing some. Of 25,000 to 30,000 clones in the sample, about 93% are singletons; the top ten hold 8.1%. The source material was peripheral blood, sampled on day 0 of AZD1222 vaccination. The receptors here all came from an adult in good health. Both conserved end residues are part of each CDR3. The D gene is left open where the match is weak. Clone size appears in some rows only: once, few, many, or a class for an expanded clone.

>.|TRBV4-1|TRBJ2-4|TRBD2|15
TGCGCCAGCAGCCAACTGGGACTAGCGGGATCGATTCAGTACTTC
CASSQLGLAGSIQYF
>.|TRBV11-2|TRBJ2-1|.|14
TGTGCCAGCAGCTTAGATCCCGGTGGAAATGAGCAGTTCTTC
CASSLDPGGNEQFF
>.|TRBV7-9|TRBJ2-5|.|12
TGTGCCAGCAGCCCTAATAAGGAGACCCAGTACTTC
CASSPNKETQYF
>.|TRBV7-9|TRBJ2-1|TRBD2|16
TGTGCCAGCAGCTCCCGGACTAGCGGGGGGTTAAATGAGCAGTTCTTC
CASSSRTSGGLNEQFF
>.|TRBV12-3/TRBV12-4|TRBJ1-5|.|12
TGTGCCAGCACCACTACAGGGCGGGCCCAGCATTTT
CASTTTGRAQHF
>.|TRBV6-5|TRBJ2-3|TRBD2|13
TGTGCCGACCCGGGGGGGGCCGCAGATACGCAGTATTTT
CADPGGAADTQYF
>once|TRBV6-5|TRBJ2-1|TRBD2|15
TGTGCCAGCACACCCGACGGGGGGGCGCTCAATGAGCAGTTCTTC
CASTPDGGALNEQFF
>.|TRBV5-1|TRBJ1-1|TRBD1|16
TGCGCCAGCAGCTGGGGGAACAGGGGGTCGAACACTGAAGCTTTCTTT
CASSWGNRGSNTEAFF
>.|TRBV25-1|TRBJ1-3|.|15
TGTGCCAGCAGTGACCAGGGCCCCTCTGGAAACACCATATATTTT
CASSDQGPSGNTIYF
>.|TRBV5-6|TRBJ1-2|.|12
TGTGCCAGCAGCTTGGGGGGCAACGGCTACACCTTC
CASSLGGNGYTF
>once|TRBV6-2/TRBV6-3|TRBJ1-2|TRBD1|13
TGTGCCAGCAGTCTGGACAGGAGTCCAGGCTACACCTTC
CASSLDRSPGYTF
>.|TRBV15|TRBJ1-4|.|14
TGTGCCACCAGCAGAGATGCTTTGGGTGAAAAACTGTTTTTT
CATSRDALGEKLFF
>.|TRBV7-2|TRBJ2-7|TRBD2|16
TGTGCCAGCAGCTTATCTTCTAGCGGGGGGGCCCCCGAGCAGTACTTC
CASSLSSSGGAPEQYF
>.|TRBV19|TRBJ1-1|TRBD1|14
TGTGCCAGTAGTATACAGGGGGGATACACTGAAGCTTTCTTT
CASSIQGGYTEAFF
>.|TRBV10-3|TRBJ1-2|.|15
TGTGCCATCAGTGAGGTGGACAGCCCTAACTATGGCTACACCTTC
CAISEVDSPNYGYTF
>.|TRBV14|TRBJ1-1|TRBD1|17
TGTGCCAGCAGCCAAGATCCACGGAGACAGGGTAATACTGAAGCTTTCTTT
CASSQDPRRQGNTEAFF
>.|TRBV7-4|TRBJ1-4|TRBD1|17
TGTGCCAGCAGCTTCGGACAGGGTAGGCCAACTAATGAAAAACTGTTTTTT
CASSFGQGRPTNEKLFF
>.|TRBV27|TRBJ1-1|TRBD1|15
TGTGCCAGCAGTTTCCGGGGACAGGGCGACGCTGAAGCTTTCTTT
CASSFRGQGDAEAFF
>.|TRBV6-5|TRBJ1-2|TRBD1|14
TGTGCCAGCAGTTACTCCAGACAGGGGGCTAGCTACACCTTC
CASSYSRQGASYTF
>once|TRBV2|TRBJ1-2|.|13
TGTGCCAGCCAGACAGGCATGGGGTATGGCTACACCTTC
CASQTGMGYGYTF
>.|TRBV29-1|TRBJ2-5|TRBD1|14
TGCAGCGTTGAACCCAGGGGGCTTGGAGAGACCCAGTACTTC
CSVEPRGLGETQYF
>.|TRBV7-8|TRBJ1-2|TRBD1|16
TGTGCCAGCAGCTTAGATCCAGGACAGGGAATATATGGCTACACCTTC
CASSLDPGQGIYGYTF
>.|TRBV30|TRBJ2-5|.|13
TGTGCCTGGAGTCCTGGCACCCAAGAGACCCAGTACTTC
CAWSPGTQETQYF
>.|TRBV5-4|TRBJ2-5|.|13
TGTGCCACCAACCAAGGGCGGCAAGAGACCCAGTACTTC
CATNQGRQETQYF
>.|TRBV11-2|TRBJ1-1|.|16
TGTGCCAGCAGCTTAGCGTCCGGGGGGCAGAACACTGAAGCTTTCTTT
CASSLASGGQNTEAFF